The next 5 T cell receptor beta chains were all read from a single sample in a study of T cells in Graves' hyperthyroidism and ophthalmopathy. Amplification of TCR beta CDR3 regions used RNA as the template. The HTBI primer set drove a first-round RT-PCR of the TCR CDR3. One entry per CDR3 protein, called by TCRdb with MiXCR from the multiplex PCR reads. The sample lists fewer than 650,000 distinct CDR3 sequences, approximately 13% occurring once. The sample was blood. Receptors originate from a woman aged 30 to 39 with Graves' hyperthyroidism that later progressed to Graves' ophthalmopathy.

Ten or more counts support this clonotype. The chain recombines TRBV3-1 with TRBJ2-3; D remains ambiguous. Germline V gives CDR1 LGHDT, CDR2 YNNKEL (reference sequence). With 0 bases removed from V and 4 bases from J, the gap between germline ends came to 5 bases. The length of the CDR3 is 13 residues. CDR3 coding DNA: TGTGCCAGCAGCCAAGATCAGTCAGATACGCAGTATTTT. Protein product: CASSQDQSDTQYF.

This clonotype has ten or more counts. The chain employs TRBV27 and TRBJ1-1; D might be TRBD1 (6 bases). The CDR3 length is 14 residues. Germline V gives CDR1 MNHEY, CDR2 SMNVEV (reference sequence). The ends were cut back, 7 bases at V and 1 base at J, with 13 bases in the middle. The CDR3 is CASKLMDRNTEAFF. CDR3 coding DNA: TGTGCCAGCAAATTGATGGACAGGAACACTGAAGCTTTCTTT.

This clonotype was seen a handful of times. This chain's CDR3 is CASSLQQDNTEAFF. CDR3 nucleotides: TGTGCCAGCAGCTTACAGCAGGACAACACTGAAGCTTTCTTT. This rearrangement joins TRBV7-9 to TRBJ1-1; D not certain. Looked up from germline, CDR1 is SEHNR and CDR2 is FQNEAQ (reference sequence). CDR3 size: 14 residues. V lost 2 bases and J lost 2, with 9 bases in between.

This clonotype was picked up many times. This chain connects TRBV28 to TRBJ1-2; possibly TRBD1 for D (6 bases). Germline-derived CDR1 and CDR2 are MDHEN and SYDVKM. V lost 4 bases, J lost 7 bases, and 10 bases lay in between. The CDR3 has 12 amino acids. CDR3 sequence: CASSSQGFGYTF. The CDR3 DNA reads TGTGCCAGCAGTTCGCAGGGGTTTGGCTACACCTTC.

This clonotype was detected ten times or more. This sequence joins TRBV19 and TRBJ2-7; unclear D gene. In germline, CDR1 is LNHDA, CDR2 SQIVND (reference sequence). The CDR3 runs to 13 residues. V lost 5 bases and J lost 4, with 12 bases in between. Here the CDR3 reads CASSPRRYYEQYF. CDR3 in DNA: TGTGCCAGTAGTCCCAGGCGATATTACGAGCAGTACTTC.